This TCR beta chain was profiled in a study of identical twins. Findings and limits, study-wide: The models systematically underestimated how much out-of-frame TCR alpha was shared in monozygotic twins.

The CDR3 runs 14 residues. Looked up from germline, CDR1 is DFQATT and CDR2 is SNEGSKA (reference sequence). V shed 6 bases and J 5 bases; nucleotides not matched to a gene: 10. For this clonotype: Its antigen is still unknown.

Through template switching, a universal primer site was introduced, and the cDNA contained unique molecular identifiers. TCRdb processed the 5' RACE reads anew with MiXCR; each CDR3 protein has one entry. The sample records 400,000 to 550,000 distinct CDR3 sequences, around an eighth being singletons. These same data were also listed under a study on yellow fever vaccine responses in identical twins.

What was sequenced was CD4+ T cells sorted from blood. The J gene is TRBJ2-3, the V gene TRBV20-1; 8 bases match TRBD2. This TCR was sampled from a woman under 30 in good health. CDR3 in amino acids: CSATLAGGKDTQYF. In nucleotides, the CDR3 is TGCAGTGCCACCCTGGCGGGAGGTAAAGATACGCAGTATTTT.